This entry describes one T cell receptor (beta chain). The data are from a study of shared clonotypes between healthy human individuals. The CDR3 sequence is 15 residues long. The ends were cut back, 3 bases at V and 4 bases at J, with 12 bases in the middle. Germline V gives CDR1 LNHDA, CDR2 SQIVND (reference sequence). The assay used deep level. TCRdb keeps only in-frame clones here, not all; method: immunoSEQ multiplex PCR. The sample contains roughly 2.5 million clones, around nine tenths of which appear only once. The TCR comes from a man between 18 and 29 years old in good health. Sequenced material: naive CD4+ T cells sorted from blood. As for subset: CD45RA+ positively selected. This chain links TRBV19 with TRBJ2-2; D is unresolved. The CDR3 loop is CASSIFPPATGELFF. The CDR3 DNA reads TGTGCCAGTAGTATTTTCCCCCCAGCCACCGGGGAGCTGTTTTTT.